This entry lists 4 T cell receptor beta chains sequenced from one sample in a study of cytomegalovirus exposure and HLA in healthy donors. PCR used 60 Vbeta primers and 13 Jbeta primers. Only in-frame clones appear in the TCRdb table, and some are missing; sequencing was by immunoSEQ multiplex PCR. The sample lists around 140,000 clones; approximately 80% were seen once. The sequencing input was PBMCs. Source of these receptors: a woman in her 40s in good health and CMV-seronegative.

This clone was counted a single time. V is TRBV27 and J is TRBJ2-7; 9 nucleotides agree with TRBD2. The CDR3 is 14 residues long. Germline CDR1 and CDR2: MNHEY and SMNVEV (reference sequence). With V trimmed by 3 bases and J by 3 bases, 3 bases remained unmatched. The CDR3 here is CASSFALAGYEQYF. DNA of the CDR3: TGTGCCAGCAGTTTTGCACTAGCGGGCTACGAGCAGTACTTC.

This clone was counted between two and nine times. V usage is TRBV10-3 and J usage is TRBJ1-2; 7 nucleotides line up with TRBD1. CDR3 length: 14 amino acids. J lost 3 bases, V lost 6 bases, and 7 bases had no gene match. From germline, CDR1 is ENHRY and CDR2 SYGVKD. Here the CDR3 reads CAIRPTGADYGYTF. The CDR3 DNA is TGTGCCATCAGGCCCACAGGGGCGGACTATGGCTACACCTTC.

The chain recombines TRBV6-1 with TRBJ2-3, with 8 bases lining up with TRBD1. Germline CDR1 MNHNS, CDR2 SASEGT. With 3 bases clipped from V and 5 bases from J, the junction kept 7 bases outside the gene matches. The CDR3 contains 15 residues. CDR3 sequence (DNA): TGTGCCAGCAGTGACCCCCAGGGGGCCATAGATACGCAGTATTTT. Encoded protein: CASSDPQGAIDTQYF.

This rearrangement joins TRBV18 to TRBJ2-7; the D gene is possibly TRBD1 (6 bases). V dropped 0 bases and J dropped 2 bases, with 11 bases sitting between them. The CDR3 is 15 residues long. Germline CDR1 and CDR2: KGHSH and LQKENI. CDR3 region: CASSPPNAGAYEQYF. For the CDR3, the DNA is TGTGCCAGCTCACCACCGAACGCAGGGGCCTACGAGCAGTACTTC.